The 14 T cell receptor beta chains below were found in one sample sequenced in a study of blood T cell repertoires in COVID-19. Assay used: immunoSEQ multiplex PCR; TCRdb lists only in-frame clones, some missing. Counted here are some 370,000 clones, roughly 87% occurring once; the ten biggest clones make up about 4.8%. The specimen was PBMCs or T cells enriched from blood (not recorded which). Receptor source: a woman in her fifties or sixties who had recovered from COVID-19.

V is TRBV21-1 and J is TRBJ1-1; the D call TRBD1 from the table was never checked on the DNA. TRBV21-1 is assigned pseudogene status. The CDR3 extends over 17 amino acids. In nucleotides, the CDR3 is TGTGCCAGCAGCCTCCGTCCCGGGACAGGGGGCAACACTGAAGCTTTCTTT. This encodes CASSLRPGTGGNTEAFF.

The chain links TRBV11-1 to TRBJ1-1; 8 bases map to TRBD1. The CDR3 is made up of 14 amino acids. J gave up 6 bases and V 5 bases, and 8 bases lay outside the gene matches. Per germline, CDR1 SGHAT and CDR2 FQDESV (reference sequence). CDR3 residues: CASSLDRAGPEAFF. The CDR3 DNA follows: TGTGCCAGCAGCCTGGACAGGGCCGGGCCTGAAGCTTTCTTT. The whole variable domain, filled in from reference TRBV11-1 and TRBJ1-1, reads EAEVAQSPRYKITEKSQAVAFWCDPISGHATLYWYRQILGQGPELLVQFQDESVVDDSQLPKDRFSAERLKGVDSTLKIQPAELGDSAMYLCASSLDRAGPEAFFGQGTRLTVV.

V usage is TRBV7-9 and J usage is TRBJ2-1; tentatively, D is TRBD2 (9 bases). This CDR3 has 19 residues. Germline CDR1 reads SEHNR; CDR2 reads FQNEAQ (reference sequence). Trimming took 1 base from V and 0 from J, leaving 19 bases between them. In DNA form, the CDR3 reads TGTGCCAGCAGCTTAGGGACAGGGATTAGCGGGGGCTCCTACAATGAGCAGTTCTTC. This encodes CASSLGTGISGGSYNEQFF.

The V call is TRBV7-3, the J call TRBJ1-1, with D uncertain. The V gene lost 5 bases and the J gene lost 2 bases, with 15 bases spanning the gap. Germline CDR1 is SGHTA and CDR2 is FQGTGA. The CDR3 extends over 15 amino acids. Written as DNA, the CDR3 is TGTGCCAGCAGCCCAATGCCCGGGAGAAACACTGAAGCTTTCTTT. This codes for CASSPMPGRNTEAFF.

This rearrangement joins TRBV18 to TRBJ2-7; the match to TRBD2 covers 9 bases. Germline CDR1 and CDR2: KGHSH and LQKENI. J lost 5 bases, V lost 0 bases, and 8 bases had no gene match. The CDR3 is 16 residues long. CDR3 nucleotides: TGTGCCAGCTCACCACCGGGCGGGAGGGCGTCCCACGAGCAGTACTTC. Protein product: CASSPPGGRASHEQYF. Full variable domain (missing parts from reference TRBV18 and TRBJ2-7): NAGVMQNPRHLVRRRGQEARLRCSPMKGHSHVYWYRQLPEEGLKFMVYLQKENIIDESGMPKERFSAEFPKEGPSILRIQQVVRGDSAAYFCASSPPGGRASHEQYFGPGTRLTVT.

The J gene is TRBJ1-5, the V gene TRBV19; D not certain. This CDR3 is 13 amino acids long. Between the trimmed V and J ends, which lost 1 base and 5 bases, there was a span of 6 bases. Germline CDR1 LNHDA, CDR2 SQIVND (reference sequence). The CDR3 sequence is CASSIGSYQPQHF. The CDR3 DNA reads as TGTGCCAGTAGTATAGGGAGCTATCAGCCCCAGCATTTT.

The rearrangement links TRBV27 to TRBJ2-3, with D hard to call. The CDR3 is made up of 11 amino acids. The V end was cut by 7 bases, the J end by 9 bases, with 11 bases between. Germline CDR1 reads MNHEY; CDR2 reads SMNVEV (reference sequence). The CDR3 DNA is TGTGCCAGCATCTCTGCGGTGACGCAGTATTTT. Translation gives CASISAVTQYF.

This chain uses TRBV25-1 with TRBJ1-1; weak D call: TRBD1 (5 bases). The CDR3 is 14 residues long. Trimming removed 6 bases at V and 0 bases at J, with 11 bases between. Per germline, CDR1 MGHDK and CDR2 SYGVNS. Here the CDR3 DNA reads TGTGCCAGCAGAGAGACAGCGATGAACACTGAAGCTTTCTTT. The encoded protein is CASRETAMNTEAFF.

CDR3 DNA: TGTGCCAGCAGCTTTGGCCCCGGGGACTACAATGAGCAGTTCTTC. This encodes CASSFGPGDYNEQFF. The chain is built from TRBV11-3 and TRBJ2-1; D might be TRBD2 (5 bases). From germline, CDR1 is SGHNT and CDR2 YENEEA. The CDR3 consists of 15 residues. V lost 3 bases, J lost 3 bases, and 12 bases lay in between.

Comments on this clone: The same CDR3 arises from other DNA sequences in this sample as well. V and J are TRBV25-1 and TRBJ1-6; D might be TRBD1 (5 bases). V was cut by 5 bases and J by 6 bases, with 23 bases left in between. The CDR3 runs 18 residues. In germline, CDR1 is MGHDK, CDR2 SYGVNS. This chain's CDR3 is CASSTSTDSVLGNSPLHF. The CDR3 DNA sequence: TGTGCCAGCAGTACCTCGACAGATTCGGTTCTCGGTAATTCACCCCTCCACTTT.

J is TRBJ1-1 and V is TRBV9; no reliable D call. This CDR3 comprises 13 residues. Trimming pared 3 bases from V and 7 bases from J, leaving 13 bases between. The germline V gene has CDR1 SGDLS and CDR2 YYNGEE. The CDR3 loop reads CASSAEGGYEAFF. CDR3 nucleotides: TGTGCCAGCAGCGCCGAGGGCGGATATGAAGCTTTCTTT.

This chain links TRBV11-2 with TRBJ1-4; 11 bases match TRBD1. With V trimmed by 5 bases and J by 0 bases, 8 bases remained unmatched. This CDR3 has 18 residues. Germline V gene sequence: CDR1 SGHAT, CDR2 FQNNGV. CDR3 DNA sequence: TGTGCCAGCAGCCCCGGGACAGGGGGACTTGCAACTAATGAAAAACTGTTTTTT. It specifies CASSPGTGGLATNEKLFF.

This clone was recorded a few times. This rearrangement joins TRBV2 to TRBJ1-4; 11 bases fit TRBD1. Germline assignment: CDR1 SNHLY and CDR2 FYNNEI. The CDR3 totals 14 residues. J was trimmed by 10 bases and V by 7 bases; bases with no gene match: 8. The CDR3 spells CASTAGQGGVKLFF. CDR3 in DNA: TGTGCCAGCACTGCGGGACAGGGGGGTGTAAAACTGTTTTTT.

The V and J genes are TRBV3-1 (or the pseudogene TRBV3-2) and TRBJ2-3; D might be TRBD2 (6 bases). Deletions cut 1 base from V and 1 base from J, with 12 bases between. CDR1 LGHDT and CDR2 YNNKEL come from the germline V gene (reference sequence). The CDR3 contains 16 residues. This CDR3 is CASSQAGGAGTDTQYF. The CDR3, as DNA: TGTGCCAGCAGCCAAGCCGGAGGGGCGGGCACAGATACGCAGTATTTT.